The 10 T cell receptor beta chains in this list originate from one sample, sequenced in a study of CD8+ T cells in alopecia areata. Sequencing relied on a cDNA template that was reverse transcribed from extracted RNA. TCRdb keeps only in-frame clones here, not all; method: immunoSEQ multiplex PCR. The table has about 180,000 clones, roughly 60% seen once. Sample: CD4+ T cells sorted from blood, taken at week 0. The receptors come from a human donor with alopecia areata.

The chain links TRBV10-3 to TRBJ2-7; D is unresolved. Trimming took off 2 bases at V and 8 bases at J, with 7 bases between the two ends. The CDR3 consists of 11 residues. Per germline, CDR1 ENHRY and CDR2 SYGVKD. The CDR3 DNA is TGTGCCATCAGTGAGGGGATTCAGCAGTACTTC. As protein: CAISEGIQQYF.

This clone was seen a handful of times. J is TRBJ2-3 and V is TRBV29-1, with D perhaps TRBD1 (6 bases). The CDR3 contains 15 residues. Germline V lookup: CDR1 SQVTM, CDR2 ANQGSEA. The germline V and J ends were trimmed by 5 bases and 3 bases, with 18 bases remaining between them. The CDR3 region has the DNA TGCAGCGTTCGTACCGGCTGGGGGCCTACAGATACGCAGTATTTT. This encodes CSVRTGWGPTDTQYF.

This clone was observed once. This chain joins TRBV15 and TRBJ2-2; no clear D. Per germline, CDR1 LNHNV and CDR2 YYDKDF (reference sequence). The CDR3 loop spans 16 amino acids. V gave up 0 bases and J gave up 1 base, with 9 bases separating them. The CDR3 sequence: CATSRDLRQNTGELFF. The CDR3 coding sequence is TGTGCCACCAGCAGAGATCTTCGACAGAACACCGGGGAGCTGTTTTTT.

V gene TRBV25-1 combines with J gene TRBJ1-6; 9 bases are a match to TRBD1. Per the germline V gene, CDR1 is MGHDK and CDR2 is SYGVNS. V shed 1 base and J 13 bases; nucleotides not matched to a gene: 5. This CDR3 spans 14 amino acids. CDR3 region: CASSELGQGRPLHF. The CDR3, as DNA: TGTGCCAGCAGTGAATTGGGACAGGGCCGTCCCCTCCACTTT.

V usage is TRBV7-2 and J usage is TRBJ2-5; the match to TRBD2 covers 10 bases. After removal of 4 bases from V and 2 bases from J, the junction contained 10 bases not matched to a gene. The CDR3 sequence is 17 residues long. Germline CDR1 SGHTA, CDR2 FQGNSA. CDR3 amino acids: CASSSLRLAGGQETQYF. The DNA of the CDR3 is TGTGCCAGCAGCTCCCTGCGACTAGCGGGCGGGCAAGAGACCCAGTACTTC.

The V and J genes are TRBV7-2 and TRBJ2-3; D is ambiguous. With 3 bases removed from V and 6 bases from J, the gap between germline ends came to 7 bases. The CDR3 has 12 residues. Germline V gene data show CDR1 as SGHTA and CDR2 as FQGNSA. DNA of the CDR3: TGTGCCAGCAGCTTTCCCCCGGATACGCAGTATTTT. It yields the protein CASSFPPDTQYF.

The chain uses TRBV29-1 and TRBJ1-2; D not certain. This CDR3 spans 12 amino acids. Germline V lookup: CDR1 SQVTM, CDR2 ANQGSEA. Trimming shortened V by 4 bases and J by 4 bases, and 10 bases separated the two germline ends. In DNA, the CDR3 is TGCAGCGTTGCGACGGGTATCTATGGCTACACCTTC. Translating it yields CSVATGIYGYTF.

This clone was seen a few times. The rearrangement links TRBV29-1 to TRBJ2-2, with D perhaps matching TRBD1 (5 bases). Germline V gives CDR1 SQVTM, CDR2 ANQGSEA. This CDR3 spans 14 amino acids. V lost 6 bases and J lost 6, with 17 bases in between. This CDR3 reads CSVQRATEAGELFF. The DNA of the CDR3 is TGCAGCGTCCAAAGAGCGACAGAAGCCGGGGAGCTGTTTTTT.

V and J are TRBV7-3 and TRBJ2-1; D is possibly TRBD2 (6 bases). Germline V gene data show CDR1 as SGHTA and CDR2 as FQGTGA. The CDR3 length is 16 residues. The ends were cut back, 5 bases at V and 5 bases at J, with 19 bases in the middle. This CDR3 reads CASSPRAGDWNNEQFF. Written as DNA, the CDR3 is TGTGCCAGCAGCCCAAGGGCCGGGGACTGGAACAATGAGCAGTTCTTC.

The chain links TRBV10-3 to TRBJ1-4; TRBD1 agrees at 9 bases. The CDR3 has 13 residues. V shed 11 bases and J 5 bases; nucleotides not matched to a gene: 6. The germline V gene encodes CDR1 ENHRY and CDR2 SYGVKD. Written as DNA, the CDR3 is TGTGCCGTCCGCGGGACAGGGAATGAAAAACTGTTTTTT. As protein: CAVRGTGNEKLFF.